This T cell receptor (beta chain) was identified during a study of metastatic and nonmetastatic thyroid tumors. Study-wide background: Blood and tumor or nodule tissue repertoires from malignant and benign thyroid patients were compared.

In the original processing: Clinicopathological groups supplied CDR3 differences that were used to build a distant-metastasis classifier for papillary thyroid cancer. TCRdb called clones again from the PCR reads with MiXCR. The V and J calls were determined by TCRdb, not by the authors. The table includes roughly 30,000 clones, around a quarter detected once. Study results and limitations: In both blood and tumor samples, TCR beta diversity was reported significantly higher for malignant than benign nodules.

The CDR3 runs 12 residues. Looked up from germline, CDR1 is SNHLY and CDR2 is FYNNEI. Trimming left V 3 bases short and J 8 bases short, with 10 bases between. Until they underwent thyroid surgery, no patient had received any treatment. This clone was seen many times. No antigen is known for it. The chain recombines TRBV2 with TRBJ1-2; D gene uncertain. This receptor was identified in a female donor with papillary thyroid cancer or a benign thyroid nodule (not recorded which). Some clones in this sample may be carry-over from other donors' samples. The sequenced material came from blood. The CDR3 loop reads CASSDPGWGYTF. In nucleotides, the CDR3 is TGTGCCAGCAGTGACCCGGGCTGGGGCTACACCTTC.